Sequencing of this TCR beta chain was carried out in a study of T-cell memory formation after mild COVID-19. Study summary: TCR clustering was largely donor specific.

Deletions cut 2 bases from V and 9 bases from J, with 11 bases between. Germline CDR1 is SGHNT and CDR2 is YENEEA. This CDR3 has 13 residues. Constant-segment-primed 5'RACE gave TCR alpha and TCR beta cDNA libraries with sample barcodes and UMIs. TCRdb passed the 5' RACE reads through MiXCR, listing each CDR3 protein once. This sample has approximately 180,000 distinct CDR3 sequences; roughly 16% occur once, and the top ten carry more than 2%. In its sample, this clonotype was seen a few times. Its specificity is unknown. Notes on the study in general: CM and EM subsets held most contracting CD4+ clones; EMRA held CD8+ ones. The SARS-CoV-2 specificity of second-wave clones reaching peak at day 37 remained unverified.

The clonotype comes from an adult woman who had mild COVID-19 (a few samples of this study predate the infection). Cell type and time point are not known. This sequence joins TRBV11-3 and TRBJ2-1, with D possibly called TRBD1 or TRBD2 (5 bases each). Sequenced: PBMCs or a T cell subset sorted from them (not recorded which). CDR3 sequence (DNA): TGTGCCAGCAGCTTACAGGGACGCACTGAGCAGTTCTTC. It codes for CASSLQGRTEQFF.